Listed below are T cell receptor beta chains from one sample, sequenced in a study of CD4+ T cells in melanoma. Method: immunoSEQ multiplex PCR; TCRdb's copy keeps in-frame clones and lacks some. The profile shows more than 10,000 clones, about 63% of them singletons. Source material: cells from a culture (not recorded whether cultured in vitro). These receptors originate from a human donor with melanoma. Each CDR3 is given with its conserved first and last residue. A D gene is named only where the DNA matches it firmly. Clone size is given for some rows only: seen once, a few or many times, or a class if the clone is expanded.

abundance | j_gene | d_gene | v_gene | CDR3aa | CDR3nt
. | TRBJ2-6 | . | TRBV2 | CASGLQGSGANVLTF | TGTGCCAGCGGCCTCCAGGGCTCTGGGGCCAACGTCCTGACTTTC
. | TRBJ1-1 | TRBD1 | TRBV7-2 | CASSMDRGSTEAFF | TGTGCCAGCAGTATGGACAGGGGATCCACTGAAGCTTTCTTT
. | TRBJ1-5 | . | TRBV4-2 | CASSQDGEGQPQHF | TGTGCCAGCAGCCAAGATGGGGAAGGTCAGCCCCAGCATTTT
few | TRBJ1-1 | . | TRBV19 | CASSIRRGSEAFF | TGTGCCAGTAGTATTCGGAGGGGAAGTGAAGCTTTCTTT
. | TRBJ2-7 | . | TRBV5-1 | CASSFTTGPNYEQYF | TGCGCCAGCAGCTTTACAACGGGCCCTAACTACGAGCAGTACTTC
. | TRBJ1-6 | . | TRBV6-5 | CASSERGYNSPLHF | TGTGCCAGCAGTGAGAGGGGCTATAATTCACCCCTCCACTTT
. | TRBJ1-5 | TRBD1 | TRBV27 | CASSLTQGDQPQHF | TGTGCCAGCAGTTTAACCCAGGGGGATCAGCCCCAGCATTTT
. | TRBJ1-1 | . | TRBV9 | CASSLRAMNTEAFF | TGTGCCAGCAGCCTACGGGCTATGAACACTGAAGCTTTCTTT
. | TRBJ2-7 | . | TRBV2 | CASTQGVSPYEQYF | TGTGCCAGCACTCAGGGAGTAAGCCCCTACGAGCAGTACTTC
. | TRBJ1-6 | . | TRBV4-1 | CASSQGNSPLHF | TGCGCCAGCAGCCAAGGAAATTCACCCCTCCACTTT
few | TRBJ1-5 | . | TRBV2 | CASSEDLGSNQPQHF | TGTGCCAGCAGTGAAGATCTGGGAAGCAATCAGCCCCAGCATTTT
. | TRBJ2-3 | . | TRBV29-1 | CSVDGGPDTQYF | TGCAGCGTAGACGGGGGGCCAGATACGCAGTATTTT
. | TRBJ1-1 | . | TRBV11-2 | CASSLAAPMTEAFF | TGTGCCAGCAGCTTGGCAGCCCCGATGACTGAAGCTTTCTTT
. | TRBJ1-5 | TRBD1 | TRBV5-1 | CASSLSGGLNQPQHF | TGCGCCAGCAGCTTGTCAGGGGGCCTCAATCAGCCCCAGCATTTT
. | TRBJ2-1 | . | TRBV11-2 | CASSFELGNSNEQFF | TGTGCCAGCAGCTTTGAGTTAGGCAATAGCAATGAGCAGTTCTTC
. | TRBJ1-2 | . | TRBV5-2 | CASSFLANYGYTF | TGTGCCAGCAGCTTTTTGGCTAACTATGGCTACACCTTC
. | TRBJ2-1 | . | TRBV5-5 | CASSTGLYLEQFF | TGTGCCAGCAGCACCGGACTATACCTTGAGCAGTTCTTC
. | TRBJ2-1 | . | TRBV5-1 | CASSPGRSNNEQFF | TGCGCCAGCAGCCCCGGAAGGAGCAACAATGAGCAGTTCTTC
. | TRBJ1-1 | . | TRBV9 | CASSPTWNTEAFF | TGTGCCAGCAGCCCGACGTGGAACACTGAAGCTTTCTTT
. | TRBJ2-5 | . | TRBV5-1 | CASSLGHAKETQYF | TGCGCCAGCAGCTTGGGACATGCAAAAGAGACCCAGTACTTC
. | TRBJ2-5 | TRBD1 | TRBV18 | CASSRDRQETQYF | TGTGCCAGCTCACGGGACAGGCAAGAGACCCAGTACTTC
. | TRBJ2-2 | TRBD1 | TRBV7-8 | CASSLNRGRTGELFF | TGTGCCAGCAGCTTAAACAGGGGGAGGACCGGGGAGCTGTTTTTT
few | TRBJ2-2 | . | TRBV27 | CASSPQGSGELFF | TGTGCCAGCAGCCCCCAGGGTAGCGGGGAGCTGTTTTTT
once | TRBJ2-3 | . | TRBV7-3 | CASSSQSTDTQYF | TGTGCCAGCAGCTCTCAGAGCACAGATACGCAGTATTTT
. | TRBJ1-5 | . | TRBV7-9 | CASSLARVAQPQHF | TGTGCCAGCAGCCTCGCCAGGGTCGCCCAGCCCCAGCATTTT
. | TRBJ2-3 | TRBD2 | TRBV6-9 | CATPELAGADTQYF | TGTGCCACCCCTGAACTAGCGGGAGCAGATACGCAGTATTTT
. | TRBJ2-2 | . | TRBV10-2 | CASIQRTNTGELFF | TGCGCCAGCATACAGAGGACGAACACCGGGGAGCTGTTTTTT
. | TRBJ2-7 | . | TRBV15 | CATSRDRGYEQYF | TGTGCCACCAGCAGAGATCGAGGGTACGAGCAGTACTTC
. | TRBJ1-1 | TRBD1 | TRBV19 | CARTQTRDRGMRNTEAFF | TGTGCCAGAACCCAAACCCGGGACAGGGGTATGAGAAACACTGAAGCTTTCTTT
. | TRBJ1-5 | . | TRBV7-3 | CASSSSTSGQPQHF | TGTGCCAGCAGCAGCTCCACATCGGGGCAGCCCCAGCATTTT
few | TRBJ1-6 | . | TRBV18 | CASSPRDILFASLHF | TGTGCCAGCTCACCCCGGGACATTTTGTTCGCGTCCCTCCACTTT
few | TRBJ1-6 | . | TRBV5-6 | CASSLGAGSPLHF | TGTGCCAGCAGCTTGGGGGCAGGTTCACCCCTCCACTTT
few | TRBJ2-7 | . | TRBV5-4 | CASSSGGPLALYEQYF | TGTGCCAGCAGCTCGGGCGGCCCTCTCGCCCTGTACGAGCAGTACTTC
once | TRBJ2-3 | . | TRBV6-1 | CASTRDGRTDTQYF | TGTGCCAGCACCAGGGACGGGCGCACAGATACGCAGTATTTT
medium-sized | TRBJ1-2 | . | TRBV19 | CASSIDLVSRRYTF | TGTGCCAGTAGTATAGATCTCGTCTCACGACGCTACACCTTC
. | TRBJ2-3 | TRBD2 | TRBV6-1 | CASSEAGLAGGRWNTQYF | TGTGCCAGCAGTGAAGCTGGACTAGCGGGGGGGCGGTGGAATACGCAGTATTTT
. | TRBJ1-2 | . | TRBV5-1 | CASSLERGRDGYTF | TGCGCCAGCAGCTTGGAACGAGGAAGGGACGGCTACACCTTC
once | TRBJ2-1 | . | TRBV5-6 | CASSAAGMGEQFF | TGTGCCAGCAGCGCGGCCGGAATGGGTGAGCAGTTCTTC
. | TRBJ1-2 | TRBD1 | TRBV18 | CASSLGQNYGYTF | TGTGCCAGCTCACTGGGACAGAACTATGGCTACACCTTC
. | TRBJ1-3 | . | TRBV30 | CAWRWGRGRNTIYF | TGTGCCTGGAGATGGGGCAGGGGAAGAAACACCATATATTTT
. | TRBJ2-7 | . | TRBV7-8 | CASSLYTRPHEQYF | TGTGCCAGCAGCTTATATACCCGTCCCCACGAGCAGTACTTC
. | TRBJ1-2 | TRBD1 | TRBV29-1 | CSGRDRGAQGYTF | TGCAGCGGACGGGACAGGGGAGCACAAGGCTACACCTTC
. | TRBJ1-4 | TRBD1 | TRBV5-1 | CASSAGTGVEKLFF | TGCGCCAGCAGCGCCGGGACAGGGGTTGAAAAACTGTTTTTT
. | TRBJ2-1 | TRBD2 | TRBV9 | CASSVDGGGYNEQFF | TGTGCCAGCAGCGTAGACGGGGGGGGGTACAATGAGCAGTTCTTC
. | TRBJ2-3 | TRBD1 | TRBV5-1 | CASSLWGQLTDTQYF | TGCGCCAGCAGCTTGTGGGGACAGCTCACAGATACGCAGTATTTT
. | TRBJ1-2 | TRBD1 | TRBV29-1 | CSVQGAAGYTF | TGCAGCGTTCAGGGGGCCGCTGGCTACACCTTC
. | TRBJ2-7 | TRBD1 | TRBV5-1 | CASSLSSGQGYEQYF | TGCGCCAGCAGCTTGTCATCGGGACAGGGTTACGAGCAGTACTTC
. | TRBJ2-7 | TRBD2 | TRBV5-1 | CASRSERGRPSDEQYF | TGCGCCAGCAGATCGGAGCGGGGGAGACCAAGTGACGAGCAGTACTTC
. | TRBJ2-7 | . | TRBV9 | CASSEQGLPYEQYF | TGTGCCAGCAGCGAGCAGGGGCTCCCCTACGAGCAGTACTTC
. | TRBJ1-1 | TRBD1 | TRBV5-4 | CASSLKQGVNMNTEAFF | TGTGCCAGCAGCTTGAAACAGGGGGTTAACATGAACACTGAAGCTTTCTTT
. | TRBJ1-4 | . | TRBV6-6 | CASSSDGEKLFF | TGTGCCAGCAGTTCTGACGGGGAAAAACTGTTTTTT
. | TRBJ1-2 | TRBD1 | TRBV18 | CASSPPGTALYGYTF | TGTGCCAGCTCACCCCCCGGGACAGCGCTCTATGGCTACACCTTC
. | TRBJ2-2 | . | TRBV10-1 | CASSHTGELFF | TGCGCCAGCAGCCACACCGGGGAGCTGTTTTTT
few | TRBJ1-2 | TRBD1 | TRBV10-3 | CAISQRTGANYGYTF | TGTGCCATCAGCCAACGGACAGGAGCTAACTATGGCTACACCTTC
. | TRBJ2-1 | . | TRBV19 | CASSSWTPTGNEQFF | TGTGCCAGTAGTAGTTGGACTCCTACCGGCAATGAGCAGTTCTTC
. | TRBJ1-1 | . | TRBV6-5 | CASSYRGKAFF | TGTGCCAGCAGTTACCGGGGGAAAGCTTTCTTT
. | TRBJ2-3 | TRBD2 | TRBV6-1 | CASTTLLAGPDTQYF | TGTGCCAGCACTACCCTCTTAGCGGGCCCAGATACGCAGTATTTT